The clone carrying this T cell receptor beta chain has only a few counts. The data were taken from a study of cytotoxic CD8 clonotypes in ibrutinib-treated CLL. Genomic DNA in a quantity of about 2 micrograms was derived from cryopreserved PBMCs for TCR beta libraries. The sequencing depth, 1 in 200,000 to 1 in 1 million T cells, was the target. Sequenced by immunoSEQ multiplex PCR; TCRdb stores in-frame clones only, minus some. In the table there are fewer than 400,000 clones, over 55% of which are singletons. This clonotype originated in a human donor with chronic lymphocytic leukemia. The sequencing used PBMCs, collected after 36 months of ibrutinib treatment.

As DNA, the CDR3 is TGCGCCAGCAGCTTCACAGGGTCCTACGAGCAGTACTTC. Protein: CASSFTGSYEQYF. This rearrangement joins TRBV4-1 to TRBJ2-7; tentative D call: TRBD1 (6 bases). V lost 5 bases to trimming and J lost 1 base, with 9 bases between them. The CDR3 length is 13 residues. The germline CDR1 and CDR2 sequences are MGHRA and YSYEKL.